The rows below give T cell receptor beta chains drawn from one sample of a study of CD8 T cells in Susac syndrome. TCRdb reprocessed the immunoSEQ multiplex PCR reads via MiXCR and lists one record per CDR3 protein. The sample carries 95,000 to 150,000 distinct CDR3 sequences, around 94% recorded once. Sequenced: CD8+ T cells from PBMCs. These receptors all stem from a human donor with Susac syndrome. Each CDR3 is given with its conserved first and last residue. D genes are given only for firm matches. Not every row has a clone size; where given, it reads once, few, many or a size class.

v_gene: TRBV7-9
j_gene: TRBJ1-1
len: 15
abundance: -
d_gene: TRBD1
CDR3aa: CASSFITGGNAEAFF
CDR3nt: TGTGCCAGCAGCTTCATAACAGGGGGGAACGCTGAAGCTTTCTTT

v_gene: TRBV6-5
j_gene: TRBJ1-2
len: 13
abundance: -
d_gene: -
CDR3aa: CASSEMGFYGYTF
CDR3nt: TGTGCCAGCAGTGAAATGGGGTTCTATGGCTACACCTTC

v_gene: TRBV19
j_gene: TRBJ2-5
len: 15
abundance: -
d_gene: -
CDR3aa: CASSFSASYQETQYF
CDR3nt: TGTGCCAGTAGTTTCTCGGCATCGTACCAAGAGACCCAGTACTTC

v_gene: TRBV5-4
j_gene: TRBJ2-2
len: 14
abundance: -
d_gene: -
CDR3aa: CASSSSQGNGELFF
CDR3nt: TGTGCCAGCAGCTCCTCCCAGGGTAACGGGGAGCTGTTTTTT

v_gene: TRBV9
j_gene: TRBJ2-1
len: 12
abundance: once
d_gene: -
CDR3aa: CASSVVTEEQFF
CDR3nt: TGTGCCAGCAGCGTAGTGACAGAGGAGCAGTTCTTC

v_gene: TRBV6-1
j_gene: TRBJ2-3
len: 15
abundance: few
d_gene: TRBD2
CDR3aa: CASSGLAGGTDTQYF
CDR3nt: TGTGCCAGCAGTGGACTAGCGGGGGGCACAGATACGCAGTATTTT

v_gene: TRBV29-1
j_gene: TRBJ2-2
len: 13
abundance: once
d_gene: -
CDR3aa: CSVGHTNTGELFF
CDR3nt: TGCAGCGTTGGCCATACGAACACCGGGGAGCTGTTTTTT

v_gene: TRBV7-8
j_gene: TRBJ1-5
len: 14
abundance: -
d_gene: -
CDR3aa: CASMGSEGNQPQHF
CDR3nt: TGTGCCAGCATGGGGAGCGAGGGCAATCAGCCCCAGCATTTT

v_gene: TRBV3-1
j_gene: TRBJ1-1
len: 15
abundance: -
d_gene: TRBD1
CDR3aa: CASSPHDRVGTEAFF
CDR3nt: TGTGCCAGCAGCCCTCACGACAGGGTAGGCACTGAAGCTTTCTTT

v_gene: TRBV7-8
j_gene: TRBJ1-1
len: 16
abundance: -
d_gene: TRBD1
CDR3aa: CASSLAVQGLNTEAFF
CDR3nt: TGTGCCAGCAGCTTAGCCGTACAGGGGTTGAACACTGAAGCTTTCTTT

v_gene: TRBV9
j_gene: TRBJ2-2
len: 16
abundance: -
d_gene: TRBD1
CDR3aa: CASSAPGTGNTGELFF
CDR3nt: TGTGCCAGCAGCGCACCCGGGACAGGGAACACCGGGGAGCTGTTTTTT

v_gene: TRBV5-1
j_gene: TRBJ2-1
len: 14
abundance: -
d_gene: -
CDR3aa: CASNRDDTYNEQFF
CDR3nt: TGCGCCAGCAATAGGGACGACACCTACAATGAGCAGTTCTTC

v_gene: TRBV29-1
j_gene: TRBJ1-1
len: 12
abundance: -
d_gene: TRBD1
CDR3aa: CSVGTGNTEAFF
CDR3nt: TGCAGCGTTGGGACAGGGAACACTGAAGCTTTCTTT

v_gene: TRBV27
j_gene: TRBJ2-2
len: 12
abundance: -
d_gene: -
CDR3aa: CASSLFGEELFF
CDR3nt: TGTGCCAGCAGTTTATTCGGCGAGGAGCTGTTTTTT

v_gene: TRBV20-1
j_gene: TRBJ1-1
len: 18
abundance: -
d_gene: TRBD1
CDR3aa: CSADPSVAVQGMNTEAFF
CDR3nt: TGCAGTGCAGACCCATCGGTTGCTGTACAGGGGATGAACACTGAAGCTTTCTTT

v_gene: TRBV14
j_gene: TRBJ2-1
len: 13
abundance: -
d_gene: TRBD2
CDR3aa: CASSQTSSGEQFF
CDR3nt: TGTGCCAGCAGCCAAACCTCTAGCGGAGAGCAGTTCTTC

v_gene: TRBV7-2
j_gene: TRBJ2-5
len: 15
abundance: few
d_gene: -
CDR3aa: CASSLVTMPGETQYF
CDR3nt: TGTGCCAGCAGCTTAGTCACTATGCCTGGAGAGACCCAGTACTTC

v_gene: TRBV27
j_gene: TRBJ2-7
len: 13
abundance: -
d_gene: -
CDR3aa: CASSSGRSYEQYF
CDR3nt: TGTGCCAGCAGTTCCGGGCGCTCCTACGAGCAGTACTTC

v_gene: TRBV24-1
j_gene: TRBJ2-3
len: 17
abundance: -
d_gene: TRBD1
CDR3aa: CATSGEKTGNYTDTQYF
CDR3nt: TGTGCCACCAGTGGGGAGAAGACAGGGAACTACACAGATACGCAGTATTTT

v_gene: TRBV7-8
j_gene: TRBJ1-4
len: 15
abundance: -
d_gene: -
CDR3aa: CASSFRQAGDEKLFF
CDR3nt: TGTGCCAGCAGCTTTCGTCAGGCGGGGGATGAAAAACTGTTTTTT

v_gene: TRBV9
j_gene: TRBJ2-3
len: 17
abundance: -
d_gene: TRBD2
CDR3aa: CASGLAGGSAPTDTQYF
CDR3nt: TGTGCCAGCGGGCTAGCGGGGGGCAGCGCCCCCACAGATACGCAGTATTTT